The 5 T cell receptor beta chains below come from one sample, sequenced in a study of shared clonotypes between healthy human individuals. Clones were read by immunoSEQ multiplex PCR, and TCRdb kept only the in-frame ones, dropping some. The table has hundreds of thousands of clones, about 85% seen once. The specimen was PBMCs. The receptor source for this set is a woman aged 40 to 50 in good health. Some clones in this sample may be carry-over from other donors' samples.

This clone was observed once. This sequence joins TRBV5-6 and TRBJ1-2; D is possibly TRBD1 (6 bases). The germline V gene encodes CDR1 SGHDT and CDR2 YYEEEE. V lost 4 bases, J lost 4 bases, and 17 bases lay in between. The CDR3 is made up of 15 amino acids. The CDR3: CASSHQGQGRYGYTF. CDR3 nucleotide sequence: TGTGCCAGCAGCCACCAGGGGCAGGGGCGCTATGGCTACACCTTC.

The chain joins TRBV5-1 to TRBJ1-1; D ambiguous. Per germline, CDR1 SGHRS and CDR2 YFSETQ. V dropped 0 bases and J dropped 7 bases, with 13 bases sitting between them. The CDR3 loop spans 14 amino acids. CDR3 amino acids: CASSLGSTGSEAFF. CDR3 in DNA: TGCGCCAGCAGCTTGGGGTCCACCGGCAGTGAAGCTTTCTTT.

The chain uses TRBV25-1 and TRBJ2-7, with D uncertain. V was cut by 4 bases and J by 3 bases, with 13 bases left in between. Germline CDR1 and CDR2: MGHDK and SYGVNS. The CDR3 is made up of 14 amino acids. The CDR3 spells CASSATTGDYEQYF. CDR3 bases: TGTGCCAGCAGTGCTACGACTGGGGACTACGAGCAGTACTTC.

The chain joins TRBV10-3 to TRBJ1-1, with 10 nucleotides matching TRBD1. Germline CDR1 and CDR2: ENHRY and SYGVKD. The CDR3 consists of 13 residues. With V trimmed by 9 bases and J by 5 bases, 6 bases remained unmatched. The CDR3 coding sequence is TGTGCCATGAGGGGACAGGGGTATACTGAAGCTTTCTTT. Translating it yields CAMRGQGYTEAFF.

The chain employs TRBV29-1 and TRBJ1-4; maybe TRBD1 (5 bases). CDR3 size: 12 residues. The germline V and J ends were trimmed by 4 bases and 10 bases, with 13 bases remaining between them. Germline V gene sequence: CDR1 SQVTM, CDR2 ANQGSEA. This CDR3 is CSVVGAEGKLFF. CDR3 sequence (DNA): TGCAGCGTTGTTGGGGCGGAGGGAAAACTGTTTTTT.